This TCR beta chain was sequenced in a study of cytomegalovirus exposure and HLA in healthy donors. Study-level background: A later analysis reported the roughly 120 validation repertoires used the same platform as the 500 to 800 first-cohort repertoires. Findings and limits, study-wide: Cytomegalovirus status, reportedly, was diagnosed with high specificity and sensitivity by the classifier. The tendency of first-cohort TCR clusters to co-occur in the 120 or so validation repertoires emerged from a later analysis.

The CDR3 runs to 15 residues. Germline V gene lookup returns CDR1 KGHSH and CDR2 LQKENI. Trimming cost V 6 bases and J 0 bases, with 13 bases left between them. For this clone: Its antigen is not known.

Assay used: immunoSEQ multiplex PCR; TCRdb lists only in-frame clones, some missing. This table holds about 110,000 clones, approximately 85% found once. Sequencing was carried out using PBMCs. The rearrangement links TRBV18 to TRBJ2-3; a possible D gene is TRBD1 (7 bases). The TCR was taken from a woman under 30 in good health and CMV-seronegative. The CDR3 sequence is CASSPAGQSTDTQYF. The CDR3 DNA is TGTGCCAGCTCCCCCGCGGGACAGAGCACAGATACGCAGTATTTT.